These 30 T cell receptor beta chains came from one sample sequenced in a study of T and B cells in COVID-19 patients. BIOMED2 TRB-A/B primer pools were used in multiplex TRB PCR. Each CDR3 protein gets one entry after TCRdb re-called the multiplex PCR reads with MiXCR. The sample holds 8,000 to 9,500 distinct CDR3 sequences, roughly a quarter seen once. Each TRB amplification used roughly 240-550 ng of genomic DNA from blood. The sample taken for sequencing was blood. The receptors originated from a human donor who had recovered from COVID-19.

This chain joins TRBV7-2 and TRBJ1-5; D is ambiguous. The CDR3 sequence is 16 residues long. Germline CDR1 and CDR2: SGHTA and FQGNSA. V was cut by 2 bases and J by 1 base, with 12 bases left in between. The CDR3 loop reads CASSLTALQSNQPQHF. For the CDR3, the DNA is TGTGCCAGCAGCTTAACAGCGCTCCAAAGCAATCAGCCCCAGCATTTT. The complete variable domain, with remaining parts taken from reference TRBV7-2 and TRBJ1-5, reads GAGVSQSPSNKVTEKGKDVELRCDPISGHTALYWYRQSLGQGLEFLIYFQGNSAPDKSGLPSDRFSAERTGGSVSTLTIQRTQQEDSAVYLCASSLTALQSNQPQHFGDGTRLSIL.

The chain links TRBV5-6 to TRBJ1-2; maybe TRBD1 (6 bases). Per germline, CDR1 SGHDT and CDR2 YYEEEE. V dropped 4 bases and J dropped 2 bases, with 15 bases sitting between them. This CDR3 region has 15 residues. The CDR3 DNA sequence: TGTGCCAGCAGCACTCTAACAGGGTCGAACTATGGCTACACCTTC. Translated: CASSTLTGSNYGYTF.

This clonotype occurred a few times. The CDR3, as DNA: TGCGCCAGCGGGACAGGTGGGGCCAACGTCCTGACTTTC. Residues: CASGTGGANVLTF. The chain uses TRBV5-1 and TRBJ2-6; 8 bases fit TRBD1. The CDR3 is 13 amino acids. The V gene end was trimmed by 7 bases and the J gene end by 3 bases; junction bases not matched to a gene: 0. Per germline, CDR1 SGHRS and CDR2 YFSETQ.

In its sample, this clonotype was seen a few times. The chain is built from TRBV28 and TRBJ2-7; D perhaps matches TRBD1 (5 bases). V shed 6 bases and J shed 0 bases, with 9 bases lying between them. Looked up from germline, CDR1 is MDHEN and CDR2 is SYDVKM. The CDR3 has 13 residues. CDR3 DNA sequence: TGTGCCAGCAGCCGCGACAGCTCCTACGAGCAGTACTTC. Translation: CASSRDSSYEQYF. The full variable domain, with the rest looked up from reference TRBV28 and TRBJ2-7, is DVKVTQSSRYLVKRTGEKVFLECVQDMDHENMFWYRQDPGLGLRLIYFSYDVKMKEKGDIPEGYSVSREKKERFSLILESASTNQTSMYLCASSRDSSYEQYFGPGTRLTVT.

This clonotype was picked up many times. The chain combines TRBV18 with TRBJ1-1; no clear D. CDR1 is KGHSH and CDR2 is LQKENI in the germline V gene. Trimming shortened V by 4 bases and J by 0 bases, and 9 bases separated the two germline ends. The CDR3 runs to 14 residues. CDR3 loop: CASSRRSLNTEAFF. CDR3 DNA: TGTGCCAGCTCACGGAGGTCTTTGAACACTGAAGCTTTCTTT.

This clonotype was picked up many times. The gene calls are TRBV6-4 and TRBJ1-2; TRBD1 is a possible D gene (6 bases). This CDR3 contains 14 residues. The germline V gene encodes CDR1 MRHNA and CDR2 SNTAGT. Trimming took 8 bases from V and 8 from J, leaving 21 bases between them. The CDR3, as DNA: TGTGCCAGCGTCTCACAGGGTCGAGGCGGGGGCTACACCTTC. Encoded protein: CASVSQGRGGGYTF.

Worth noting for this clonotype: This may be a read error, as it is one base from a much larger clone. The rearrangement joins TRBV5-1 to TRBJ2-3; the match to TRBD2 covers 7 bases. Per germline, CDR1 SGHRS and CDR2 YFSETQ. The length of the CDR3 is 15 residues. The CDR3 DNA reads TGCGCCATCAGCTTACAGCGGGGAAGCACAGATACGCAGTATTTT. It codes for CAISLQRGSTDTQYF.

The chain recombines TRBV29-1 with TRBJ2-2; 9 bases map to TRBD1. The CDR3 sequence is 13 residues long. V gave up 4 bases and J gave up 3 bases; unmatched junction bases: 0. Germline assignment: CDR1 SQVTM and CDR2 ANQGSEA. Here the CDR3 DNA reads TGCAGCGTTGGGACAGGGGACACCGGGGAGCTGTTTTTT. It is translated as CSVGTGDTGELFF.

This clonotype qualifies as medium-sized. The rearrangement links TRBV19 to TRBJ1-2; D uncertain. This CDR3 has 13 amino acids. The germline V and J ends were trimmed by 3 bases and 8 bases, with 13 bases remaining between them. Germline-derived CDR1 and CDR2 are LNHDA and SQIVND (reference sequence). The CDR3 DNA reads as TGTGCCAGTAGTATTGGTCAGAGATCGGGCTACACCTTC. Translation: CASSIGQRSGYTF.

This clonotype is a singleton in its sample. V usage is TRBV5-4 and J usage is TRBJ2-3; 7 nucleotides align to TRBD1. This CDR3 contains 14 residues. V lost 5 bases and J lost 5; bases outside the gene matches: 8. Germline loops: CDR1 SGHNT, CDR2 YYREEE (reference sequence). The CDR3 is CASSKGAGVDTQYF. The CDR3 nucleotides read TGTGCCAGCAGTAAGGGGGCCGGGGTAGATACGCAGTATTTT.

This clonotype appeared many times. The chain carries TRBV12-3 or TRBV12-4 and TRBJ2-3, with unresolved D. The CDR3 extends over 12 amino acids. Trimming removed 4 bases at V and 6 bases at J, with 8 bases between. CDR3 coding DNA: TGTGCCAGCAGTTCTTACGGCGATACGCAGTATTTT. Its protein is CASSSYGDTQYF.

Concerning this clonotype: It may be a read error: a sequence one base away is much more abundant. The V and J genes are TRBV7-6 and TRBJ2-2; D might be TRBD1 or TRBD2, each matching 7 bases. The CDR3 spans 15 residues. Per germline, CDR1 SGHVS and CDR2 FNYEAQ. This CDR3 reads CASSPRGDSTWELFF. The CDR3 DNA reads as TGTGCCAGCAGCCCACGGGGGGACAGCACCTGGGAGCTGTTTTTT.

The rearrangement uses TRBV7-9 and TRBJ1-2, with no clear D. CDR1 and CDR2 (germline): SEHNR, FQNEAQ (reference sequence). This CDR3 has 13 amino acids. V dropped 1 base and J dropped 4 bases, with 7 bases sitting between them. For the CDR3, the DNA is TGTGCCAGCAGCTTAGGACGGTTCTATGGCTACACCTTC. This codes for CASSLGRFYGYTF.

In its sample, this clonotype is medium-sized. The CDR3 reads CASSPEGLRIAKNIQYF. The CDR3, as DNA: TGTGCCAGCTCACCAGAAGGGCTTAGAATAGCCAAAAACATTCAGTACTTC. The V call is TRBV18, the J call TRBJ2-4; D ambiguous. This CDR3 contains 17 residues. Germline assignment: CDR1 KGHSH and CDR2 LQKENI. V gave up 2 bases and J gave up 0 bases, with 14 bases separating them.

This chain links TRBV12-3 or TRBV12-4 with TRBJ2-1, with 11 bases lining up with TRBD2. This CDR3 region has 14 residues. After removal of 6 bases from V and 7 bases from J, the junction contained 5 bases not matched to a gene. The CDR3 DNA follows: TGTGCCAGCAGACCGACTAGCGGGGCAAATGAGCAGTTCTTC. It yields the protein CASRPTSGANEQFF.

The rearrangement links TRBV7-2 to TRBJ2-7; TRBD1 agrees at 8 bases. J gave up 3 bases and V 5 bases, and 9 bases lay outside the gene matches. The CDR3 has 15 residues. CDR1 is SGHTA, CDR2 FQGNSA, per germline. The CDR3 DNA is TGTGCCAGCAGCCCAGCATACAGGGGGTTCTACGAGCAGTACTTC. The encoded protein is CASSPAYRGFYEQYF.

By share, this clonotype ranks as medium-sized (0.01 to 0.1%). The chain combines TRBV5-1 with TRBJ2-2, with D maybe TRBD1 (6 bases). Looked up from germline, CDR1 is SGHRS and CDR2 is YFSETQ. The V and J ends lost 1 base and 0 bases respectively, with 7 bases between them. The CDR3 extends over 15 amino acids. CDR3 DNA: TGCGCCAGCAGCTTGTCAGGGGCGAACACCGGGGAGCTGTTTTTT. Protein sequence: CASSLSGANTGELFF.

This clonotype was seen a few times. The CDR3 DNA follows: TGTGCCAGCAGCTCACGCCGGGACAGTAGCACAGATACGCAGTATTTT. Residues: CASSSRRDSSTDTQYF. V gene TRBV11-2 combines with J gene TRBJ2-3, with TRBD1 matching 7 bases. This CDR3 has 16 amino acids. The germline CDR1 and CDR2 sequences are SGHAT and FQNNGV. Trimming took 4 bases from V and 0 from J; bases not matched to a gene: 7.

This clonotype has a count of ten or more. The chain uses TRBV12-3 or TRBV12-4 and TRBJ2-6, with D perhaps TRBD1 or TRBD2 (7 bases each). The CDR3 totals 17 residues. V was trimmed by 6 bases and J by 0 bases, leaving 15 bases between them. CDR3 sequence: CASRSPGGGSGANVLTF. The CDR3 nucleotides read TGTGCCAGCAGATCCCCAGGGGGGGGCTCTGGGGCCAACGTCCTGACTTTC.

This chain uses TRBV6-6 with TRBJ1-5; D not certain. Germline V CDR1 and CDR2: MNHNY, SVGAGI (reference sequence). Trimming took 6 bases from V and 0 from J, leaving 6 bases between them. The CDR3 is made up of 13 amino acids. The DNA of the CDR3 is TGTGCCAGCAGGTTGGATAGCAATCAGCCCCAGCATTTT. Its protein product is CASRLDSNQPQHF.

This clonotype was detected only a few times. The chain is built from TRBV27 and TRBJ2-5, with TRBD2 matching 7 bases. CDR3 length equals 15 residues. The V gene end was trimmed by 2 bases and the J gene end by 1 base; junction bases not matched to a gene: 4. Germline CDR1 is MNHEY and CDR2 is SMNVEV (reference sequence). The CDR3 nucleotides are TGTGCCAGCAGTTTAAGGGAGGGCGGCCAAGAGACCCAGTACTTC. Amino acid sequence: CASSLREGGQETQYF.

In its sample, this clonotype was seen many times. The rearrangement uses TRBV6-2 or TRBV6-3 and TRBJ1-1; D is uncertain. Trimming removed 4 bases at V and 0 bases at J, with 6 bases between. Germline CDR1 is MNHEY and CDR2 is SVGEGT. The CDR3 loop spans 13 amino acids. CDR3 DNA sequence: TGTGCCAGCAGTTGGAGCATGAACACTGAAGCTTTCTTT. Residues: CASSWSMNTEAFF.

The rearrangement joins TRBV20-1 to TRBJ2-1; tentative D call: TRBD1 (6 bases). Looked up from germline, CDR1 is DFQATT and CDR2 is SNEGSKA (reference sequence). V lost 0 bases and J lost 5, with 14 bases in between. This CDR3 region has 15 residues. This CDR3 is CSARDLRQAHNEQFF. CDR3 sequence (DNA): TGCAGTGCTAGAGATCTCAGACAGGCCCACAATGAGCAGTTCTTC.

The chain is built from TRBV6-6 and TRBJ2-1, with D perhaps matching TRBD2 (7 bases). The CDR3 has 16 amino acids. V gave up 5 bases and J gave up 8 bases, with 22 bases separating them. Looked up from germline, CDR1 is MNHNY and CDR2 is SVGAGI (reference sequence). Written as DNA, the CDR3 is TGTGCCAGCAGTGACCCCACCCGGGGGGCGGGATATGAGCAGTTCTTC. It is translated as CASSDPTRGAGYEQFF.

This clonotype is medium-sized by share. The chain carries TRBV6-1 and TRBJ2-2; 8 nucleotides align to TRBD1. Germline V gene sequence: CDR1 MNHNS, CDR2 SASEGT. V shed 3 bases and J 4 bases; nucleotides not matched to a gene: 7. The CDR3 length is 16 residues. In nucleotides, the CDR3 is TGTGCCAGCAGTGAGAGGACAGGGAAGGTCACCGGGGAGCTGTTTTTT. Translated: CASSERTGKVTGELFF.

This clonotype has just a few counts. CDR3 protein: CSPRDGDEQFF. The DNA for the CDR3 is TGCAGCCCCCGGGACGGGGATGAGCAGTTCTTC. V is TRBV20-1 and J is TRBJ2-1; D possibly matches TRBD1 or TRBD2 (5 bases each). This CDR3 has 11 residues. Germline lookup yields CDR1 DFQATT and CDR2 SNEGSKA (reference sequence).

The rearrangement uses TRBV20-1 and TRBJ1-4, with 9 bases fitting TRBD1. V shed 5 bases, J shed 8 bases, and the junction held 6 bases outside the gene matches. The CDR3 has 13 residues. Germline loops: CDR1 DFQATT, CDR2 SNEGSKA (reference sequence). CDR3 loop: CSALGQGGEKLFF. In DNA, the CDR3 is TGCAGTGCTTTGGGACAGGGTGGGGAAAAACTGTTTTTT.

The V gene is TRBV24-1, the J gene TRBJ2-7, with 7 bases that match TRBD1. V was clipped by 4 bases and J by 9 bases; unmatched bases: 17. Germline CDR1 is KGHDR and CDR2 is SFDVKD. The length of the CDR3 is 16 residues. CDR3 sequence: CATSEYRDSAPPGQYF. DNA of the CDR3: TGTGCCACCAGTGAATACCGGGACAGTGCCCCGCCAGGGCAGTACTTC.

The chain joins TRBV20-1 to TRBJ2-1, with TRBD1 matching over 11 bases. Germline V gene sequence: CDR1 DFQATT, CDR2 SNEGSKA (reference sequence). Trimming at V came to 6 bases and at J to 1 base, leaving 5 bases not matched to a gene. This CDR3 is 15 amino acids long. Here the CDR3 reads CSARGQGASYNEQFF. The CDR3 region has the DNA TGCAGTGCCCGAGGACAGGGGGCATCCTACAATGAGCAGTTCTTC.

In its sample, this clonotype is medium-sized. This rearrangement joins TRBV27 to TRBJ2-3; D may be TRBD1 (5 bases). In germline, CDR1 is MNHEY, CDR2 SMNVEV (reference sequence). There are 15 residues in the CDR3. Trimming left V 3 bases short and J 5 bases short, with 15 bases between. Here the CDR3 DNA reads TGTGCCAGCAGTTTCGGTCTTTCAGGGATAGATACGCAGTATTTT. Its protein is CASSFGLSGIDTQYF.